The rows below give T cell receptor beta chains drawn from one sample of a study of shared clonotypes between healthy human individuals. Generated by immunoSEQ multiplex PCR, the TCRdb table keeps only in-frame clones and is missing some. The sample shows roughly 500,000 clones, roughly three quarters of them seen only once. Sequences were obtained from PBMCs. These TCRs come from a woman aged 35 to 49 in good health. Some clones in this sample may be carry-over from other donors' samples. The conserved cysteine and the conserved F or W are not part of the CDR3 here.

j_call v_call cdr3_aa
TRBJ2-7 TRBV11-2 ASSRNRDFYEQY
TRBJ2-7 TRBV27 ASSLIAGAYEQY
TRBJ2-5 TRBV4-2 ASSQGTSPLGQETQY
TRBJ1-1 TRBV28 ASINTGDTEAF
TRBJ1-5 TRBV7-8 ASSQGTGAAQPQH
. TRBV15 ATSRDRSSYEQY
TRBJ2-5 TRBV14 ASSQVPTRHQETQY
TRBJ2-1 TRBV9 ASSVAGTVRYNEQF
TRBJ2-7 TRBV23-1 AGDRGLAGAYEQY
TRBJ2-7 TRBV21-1 ASRPSSGQGAYEQY
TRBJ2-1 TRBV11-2 ASSPMRLALNNEQF
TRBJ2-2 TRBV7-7 ASSLGTPNTGELF
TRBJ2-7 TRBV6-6 ASKRDQTYEQY
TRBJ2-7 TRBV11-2 ASSLDTTYEQY
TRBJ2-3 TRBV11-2 ASSLSLTGADTQY
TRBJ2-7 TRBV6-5 ASSYSIPSVGEQY
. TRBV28 ASGVDRVSETQY
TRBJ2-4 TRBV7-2 ASSLEGQGLGDIQY
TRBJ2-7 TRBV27 ASSGQRSYEQY
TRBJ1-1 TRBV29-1 SVGVGGNTEAF
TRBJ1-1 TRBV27 ASSQNRGQGGTEAF
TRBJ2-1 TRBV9 ASSVSPSGWAPRDEQF
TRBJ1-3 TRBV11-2 ASSFGGRGLGNTIY
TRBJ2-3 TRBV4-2 ASSEQSTDTQY
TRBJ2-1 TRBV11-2 ASSLYSYNEQF
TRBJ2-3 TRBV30 ATDSTDTQY
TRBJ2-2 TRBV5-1 ASSLDQLGTGELF
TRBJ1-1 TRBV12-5 ASGLGAGRNTEAF
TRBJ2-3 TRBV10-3 ATREHIAGDTDTQY
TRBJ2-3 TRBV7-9 ASSPRLAGGDTQY
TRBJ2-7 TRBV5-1 ASSLYGGVYEQY
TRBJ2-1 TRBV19 ASSMTGGWGLAGHNEQF
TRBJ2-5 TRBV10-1 ASSEVAKGTQY
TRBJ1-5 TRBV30 AWSHGSNQPQH
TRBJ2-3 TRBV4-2 ASSQSSGVADTQY
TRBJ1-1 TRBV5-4 ASSFDNMNTEAF
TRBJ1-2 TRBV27 ASSRGQEVRGYT
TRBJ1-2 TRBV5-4 ASSQDSYGYT
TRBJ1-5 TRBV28 ASRDQVGPQH
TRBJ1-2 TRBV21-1 ASSHPEGYYGYT
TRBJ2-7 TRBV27 ASSFGRALAGGPRLHEQY
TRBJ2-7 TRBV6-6 ASRIGAGRSYEQY
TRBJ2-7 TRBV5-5 ASSLEFGTGYEQY
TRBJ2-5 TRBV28 ASSSSGREGTQY
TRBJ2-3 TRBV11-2 ASSWETGALGTQY
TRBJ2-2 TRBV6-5 ATCGSGRPGELF
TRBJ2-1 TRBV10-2 ASSGSKGPEQF
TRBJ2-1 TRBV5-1 ASSSTSVYYNEQF
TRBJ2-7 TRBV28 ASSLAGSVGYEQY
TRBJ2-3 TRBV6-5 ASSYRRRDTQY
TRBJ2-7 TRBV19 ASSMGHTIYEQY
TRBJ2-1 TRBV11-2 ASSFSLRGDEQF
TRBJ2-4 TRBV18 ASSPNPGLAGEGTKNIQY
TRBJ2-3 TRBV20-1 SAYISDTQY
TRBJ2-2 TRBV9 ASSVGVAGDTGELF
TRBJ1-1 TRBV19 ASSRAGRLGSTEAF